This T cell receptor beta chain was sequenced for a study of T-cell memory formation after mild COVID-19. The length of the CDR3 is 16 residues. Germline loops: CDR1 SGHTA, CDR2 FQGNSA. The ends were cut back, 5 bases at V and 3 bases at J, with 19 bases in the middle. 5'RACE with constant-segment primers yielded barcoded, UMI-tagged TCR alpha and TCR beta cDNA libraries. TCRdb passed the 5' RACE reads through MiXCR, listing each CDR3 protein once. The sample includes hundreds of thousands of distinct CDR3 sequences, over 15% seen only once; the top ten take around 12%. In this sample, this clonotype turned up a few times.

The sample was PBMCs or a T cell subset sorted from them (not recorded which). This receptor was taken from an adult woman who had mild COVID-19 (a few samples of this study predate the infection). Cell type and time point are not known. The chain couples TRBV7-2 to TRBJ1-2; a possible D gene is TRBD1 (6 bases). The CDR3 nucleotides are TGTGCCAGCAGCCCATTATTAACGGCAGGGGACTATGGCTACACCTTC. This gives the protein CASSPLLTAGDYGYTF.